The 2 T cell receptor beta chains reported below all come from one sample, sequenced in a study of blood T cell repertoires in COVID-19. The method was immunoSEQ multiplex PCR; TCRdb's version includes in-frame clones alone and lacks a portion of them. The sample contains approximately 200,000 clones, roughly 87% of which appear only once. Material for sequencing was peripheral blood. These receptors came from a man in his forties with active or convalescent COVID-19.

V is TRBV5-1 and J is TRBJ2-7, with 9 bases that match TRBD2. The CDR3 sequence is 13 residues long. Germline CDR1 and CDR2: SGHRS and YFSETQ. The trim removed 7 bases at V and 5 bases at J, leaving 7 bases unmatched. DNA of the CDR3: TGCGCCAGCGCGAGGGCGGGAGGGGACGAGCAGTACTTC. It yields the protein CASARAGGDEQYF.

The chain recombines TRBV19 with TRBJ1-5; 7 bases fit TRBD1. There are 14 residues in the CDR3. The germline gives CDR1 LNHDA, CDR2 SQIVND (reference sequence). J lost 3 bases, V lost 4 bases, and 3 bases had no gene match. The CDR3 loop is CASSTGTANQPQHF. In DNA form, the CDR3 reads TGTGCCAGTAGTACCGGGACAGCCAATCAGCCCCAGCATTTT.